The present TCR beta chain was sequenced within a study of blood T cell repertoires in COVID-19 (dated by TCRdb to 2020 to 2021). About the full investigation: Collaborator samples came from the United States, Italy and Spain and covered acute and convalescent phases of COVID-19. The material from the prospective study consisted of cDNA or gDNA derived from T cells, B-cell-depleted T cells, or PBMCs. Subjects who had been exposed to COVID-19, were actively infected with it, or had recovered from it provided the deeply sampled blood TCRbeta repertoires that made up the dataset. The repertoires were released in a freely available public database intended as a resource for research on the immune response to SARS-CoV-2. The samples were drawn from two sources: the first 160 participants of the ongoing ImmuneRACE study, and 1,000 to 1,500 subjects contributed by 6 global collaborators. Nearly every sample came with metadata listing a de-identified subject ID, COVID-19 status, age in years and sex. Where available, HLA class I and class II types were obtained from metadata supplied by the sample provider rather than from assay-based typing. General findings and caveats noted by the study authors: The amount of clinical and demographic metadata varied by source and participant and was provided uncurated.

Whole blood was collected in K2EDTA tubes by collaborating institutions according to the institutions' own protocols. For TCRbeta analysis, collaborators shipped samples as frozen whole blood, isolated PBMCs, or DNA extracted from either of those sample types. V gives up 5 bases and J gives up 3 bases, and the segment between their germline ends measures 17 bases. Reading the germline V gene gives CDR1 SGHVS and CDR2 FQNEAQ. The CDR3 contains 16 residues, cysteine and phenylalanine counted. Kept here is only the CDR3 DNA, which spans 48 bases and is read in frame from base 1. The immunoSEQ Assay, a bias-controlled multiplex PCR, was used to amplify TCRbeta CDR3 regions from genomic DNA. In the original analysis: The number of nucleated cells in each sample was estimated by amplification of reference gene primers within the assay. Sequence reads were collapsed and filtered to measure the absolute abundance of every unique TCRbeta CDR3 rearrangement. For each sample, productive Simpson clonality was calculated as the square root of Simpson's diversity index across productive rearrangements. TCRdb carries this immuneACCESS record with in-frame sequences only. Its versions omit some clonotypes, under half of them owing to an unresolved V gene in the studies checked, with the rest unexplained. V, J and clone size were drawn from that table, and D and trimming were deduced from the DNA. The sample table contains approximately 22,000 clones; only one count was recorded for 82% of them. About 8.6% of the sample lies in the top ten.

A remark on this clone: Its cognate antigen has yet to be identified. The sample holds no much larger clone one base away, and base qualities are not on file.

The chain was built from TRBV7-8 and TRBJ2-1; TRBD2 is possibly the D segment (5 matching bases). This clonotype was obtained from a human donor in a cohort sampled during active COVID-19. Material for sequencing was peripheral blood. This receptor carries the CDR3 CASSPDWTPNYNEQFF. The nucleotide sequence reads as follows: TGTGCCAGCAGCCCCGACTGGACTCCGAACTACAATGAGCAGTTCTTC.